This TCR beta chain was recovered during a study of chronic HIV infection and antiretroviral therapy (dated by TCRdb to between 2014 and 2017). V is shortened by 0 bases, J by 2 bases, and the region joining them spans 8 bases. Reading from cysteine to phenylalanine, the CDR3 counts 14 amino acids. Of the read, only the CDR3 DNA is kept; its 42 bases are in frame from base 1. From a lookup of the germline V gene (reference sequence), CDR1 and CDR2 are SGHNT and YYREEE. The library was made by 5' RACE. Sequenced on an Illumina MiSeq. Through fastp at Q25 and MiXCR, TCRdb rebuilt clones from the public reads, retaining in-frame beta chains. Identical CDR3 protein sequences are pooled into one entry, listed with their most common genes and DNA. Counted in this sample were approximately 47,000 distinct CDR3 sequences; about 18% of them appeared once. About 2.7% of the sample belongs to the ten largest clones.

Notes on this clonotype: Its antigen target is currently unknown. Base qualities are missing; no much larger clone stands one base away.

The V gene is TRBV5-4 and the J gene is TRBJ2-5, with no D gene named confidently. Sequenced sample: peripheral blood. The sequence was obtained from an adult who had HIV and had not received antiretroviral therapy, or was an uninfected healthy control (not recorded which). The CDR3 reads CASSLVSAQETQYF. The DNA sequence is TGTGCCAGCAGCTTGGTTTCCGCACAAGAGACCCAGTACTTC.